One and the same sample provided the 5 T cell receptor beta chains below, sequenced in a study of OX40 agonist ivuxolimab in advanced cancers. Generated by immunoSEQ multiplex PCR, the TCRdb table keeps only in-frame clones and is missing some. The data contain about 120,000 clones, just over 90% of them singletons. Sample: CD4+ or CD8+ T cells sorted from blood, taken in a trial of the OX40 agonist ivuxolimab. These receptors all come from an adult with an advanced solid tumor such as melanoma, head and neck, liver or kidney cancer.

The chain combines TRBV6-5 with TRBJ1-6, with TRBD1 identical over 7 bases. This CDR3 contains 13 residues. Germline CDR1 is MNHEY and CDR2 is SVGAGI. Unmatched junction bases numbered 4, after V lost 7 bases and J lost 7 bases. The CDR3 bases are TGTGCCAGCAACAACAGGGGAAATTCACCCCTCCACTTT. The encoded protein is CASNNRGNSPLHF.

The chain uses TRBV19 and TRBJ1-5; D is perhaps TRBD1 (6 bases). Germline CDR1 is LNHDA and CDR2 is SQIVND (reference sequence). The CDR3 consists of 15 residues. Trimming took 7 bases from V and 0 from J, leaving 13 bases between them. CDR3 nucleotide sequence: TGTGCCAGTAACCGGGGGCAGGGTAGCAATCAGCCCCAGCATTTT. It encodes CASNRGQGSNQPQHF.

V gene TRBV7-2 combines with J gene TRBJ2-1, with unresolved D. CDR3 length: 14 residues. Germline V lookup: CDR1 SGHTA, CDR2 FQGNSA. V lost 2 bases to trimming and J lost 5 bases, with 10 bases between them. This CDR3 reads CASSLKVINNEQFF. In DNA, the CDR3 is TGTGCCAGCAGCTTAAAGGTGATCAACAATGAGCAGTTCTTC. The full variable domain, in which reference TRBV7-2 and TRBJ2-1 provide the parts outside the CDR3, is GAGVSQSPSNKVTEKGKDVELRCDPISGHTALYWYRQSLGQGLEFLIYFQGNSAPDKSGLPSDRFSAERTGGSVSTLTIQRTQQEDSAVYLCASSLKVINNEQFFGPGTRLTVL.

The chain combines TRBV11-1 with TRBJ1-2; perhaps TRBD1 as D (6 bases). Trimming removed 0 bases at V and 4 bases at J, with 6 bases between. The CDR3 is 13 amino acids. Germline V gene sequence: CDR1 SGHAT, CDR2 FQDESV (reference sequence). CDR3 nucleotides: TGTGCCAGCAGCTTAGCGGACAGCTATGGCTACACCTTC. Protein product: CASSLADSYGYTF.

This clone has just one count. The CDR3 region has the DNA TGTGCCAGCAGCGCGATACCCCAGCCCTACGAGCAGTACTTC. Its translation: CASSAIPQPYEQYF. The rearrangement links TRBV7-9 to TRBJ2-7; D gene unclear. The CDR3 spans 14 residues. V dropped 5 bases and J dropped 2 bases, with 13 bases sitting between them. CDR1 is SEHNR and CDR2 is FQNEAQ in the germline V gene (reference sequence).